The sequence of this T cell receptor beta chain was determined in a study of T cells in Graves' hyperthyroidism and ophthalmopathy. From RNA transcripts, TCR beta CDR3 regions were amplified. RT-PCR in the first round (using the HTBI primer set) targeted the TCR CDR3. TCRdb reanalysed the multiplex PCR reads using MiXCR and keeps one entry per CDR3 protein. Among around 720,000 distinct CDR3 sequences, roughly a third were seen once, and the ten largest hold around 30%. The table lists this clonotype with many counts. Its specificity is unknown. The germline V gene has CDR1 SNHLY and CDR2 FYNNEI. With V trimmed by 5 bases and J by 4 bases, 10 bases remained unmatched. The CDR3 runs to 15 residues. Study-wide results and caveats: The model made its ophthalmopathy prediction, and onset followed a median approximately 6 months later.

PBMCs were derived from around 10 ml fresh peripheral blood. This receptor was taken from a woman between 40 and 50 years old with Graves' hyperthyroidism. Sequenced material: blood. The chain is built from TRBV2 and TRBJ2-5, with 7 bases fitting TRBD1. CDR3 DNA sequence: TGTGCCAGCAGTCGCGAAGACAGGGTTGGAGAGACCCAGTACTTC. Translating it yields CASSREDRVGETQYF.